This T cell receptor (beta chain) was recorded in a study of vaccination and CD4 T cells after COVID-19. Study-wide context: Two of the convalescents were Hispanic, and the group consisted of six males and four females. Controls had a CEFX pool, an HIV-1 Nef pool, or no peptide added.

Described treatment: roughly ten-day PBMC culture with coronavirus spike peptide pools or control peptides (ViraFEST assay). ViraFEST relied on peptide pools to expand antigen-specific T cells; the TCRs were sequenced afterward. Positive PCR tests dated from March to December 2020, predating US Alpha, Beta and Delta variants. The CDR3 runs 12 residues. Per the germline V gene, CDR1 is DFQATT and CDR2 is SNEGSKA (reference sequence). Points on this clonotype: Its antigen is undetermined.

Sequencing of cultured CD4+ T cell DNA used the Oncomine TCR Beta short-read assay. One entry per CDR3 protein results from TCRdb running MiXCR on the PCR reads. Altogether tens of thousands of distinct CDR3 sequences are present, 40% to 60% being singletons, with the ten largest covering roughly 9%. The origin of this receptor is a human donor who had recovered from COVID-19. The J gene is TRBJ2-6, the V gene TRBV20-1; D remains ambiguous. The sample was CD4+ T cells from blood, cultured in vitro. The chain's CDR3 is CTALSGANVLTF. The CDR3 DNA reads as TGCACGGCCTTATCTGGGGCCAACGTCCTGACTTTC.